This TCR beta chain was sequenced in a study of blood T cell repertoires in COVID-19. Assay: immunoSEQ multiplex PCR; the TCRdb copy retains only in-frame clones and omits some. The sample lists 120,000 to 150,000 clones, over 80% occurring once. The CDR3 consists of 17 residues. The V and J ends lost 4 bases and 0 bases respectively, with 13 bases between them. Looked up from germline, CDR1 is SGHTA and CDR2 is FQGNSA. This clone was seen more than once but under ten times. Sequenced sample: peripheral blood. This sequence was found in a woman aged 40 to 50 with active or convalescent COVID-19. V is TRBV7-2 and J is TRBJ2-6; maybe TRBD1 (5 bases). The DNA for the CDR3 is TGTGCCAGCAGCTCTCCAGGGTGGGACTCTGGGGCCAACGTCCTGACTTTC. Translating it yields CASSSPGWDSGANVLTF.